This TCR beta chain was captured by sequencing in a study of regulatory T cells in long-lasting Graves disease. Notes on the study in general: Persistent Graves' patients showed reduced TCR diversity versus newly diagnosed patients.

The time point is: persistent/refractory GD, antithyroid drugs over 5 years with positive TRAb. RNA isolated from PBMCs was used to make the TCR library. To make TCR beta libraries, researchers used iRepertoire HTBI primers and Arm-PCR of CDR3 regions. TCRdb re-analysed the multiplex PCR reads in MiXCR, keeping a single row per CDR3 protein. Among roughly 700,000 distinct CDR3 sequences, 30% were seen once, and the ten largest hold about 42%. Note on this clonotype: Its target is not known.

Sequencing used peripheral blood mononuclear cells (PBMCs), obtained when the disease was refractory, from a patient treated with antithyroid drugs. The receptor was derived from a female donor with Graves disease.

In nucleotides, the CDR3 is TGTGCCAGCAGCTTGGACAGGGATCCTGGCTATGGCTACACCTTC. It translates to CASSLDRDPGYGYTF. V usage is TRBV5-5 and J usage is TRBJ1-2; perhaps TRBD1 as D (6 bases). Germline V lookup: CDR1 SGHKS, CDR2 YYEKEE (reference sequence). There are 15 residues in the CDR3. V was pared by 0 bases and J by 4 bases, with 13 bases between.